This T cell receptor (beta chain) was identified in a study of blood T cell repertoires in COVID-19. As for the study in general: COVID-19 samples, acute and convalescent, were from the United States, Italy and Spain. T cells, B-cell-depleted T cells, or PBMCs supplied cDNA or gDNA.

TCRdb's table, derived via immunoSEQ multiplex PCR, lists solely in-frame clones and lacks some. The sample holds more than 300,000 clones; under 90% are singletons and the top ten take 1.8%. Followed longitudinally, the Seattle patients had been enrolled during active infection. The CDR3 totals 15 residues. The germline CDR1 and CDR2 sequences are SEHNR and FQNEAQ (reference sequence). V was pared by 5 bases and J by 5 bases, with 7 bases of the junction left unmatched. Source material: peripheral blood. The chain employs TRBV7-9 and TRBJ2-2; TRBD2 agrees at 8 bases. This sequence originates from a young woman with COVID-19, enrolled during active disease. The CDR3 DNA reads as TGTGCCAGCAGCCTGACTAGCGCTGTTACCGGGGAGCTGTTTTTT. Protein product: CASSLTSAVTGELFF.